The 9 T cell receptor beta chains below all came from one sample that was sequenced in a study of shared clonotypes between healthy human individuals. Sequencing used immunoSEQ multiplex PCR; TCRdb keeps in-frame clones, though not all of them. Seen here are about 600,000 clones, roughly 98% observed once, and the top ten hold approximately 0.33%. CD8 cells regarded as naive lacked CD45RO, were positively chosen for CCR7, and omitted terminally differentiated effector memory CD45RA+ cells. The sequenced material came from naive CD8+ T cells sorted from blood. These receptors were taken from a man aged 25 to 40 in good health.

The chain uses TRBV4-1 and TRBJ1-1; no definite D call. Trimming stripped 3 bases from V and 1 base from J, with 15 bases between. Germline assignment: CDR1 MGHRA and CDR2 YSYEKL. The CDR3 loop spans 16 amino acids. The CDR3 coding sequence is TGCGCCAGCAGCCACCCCTTAGGACTTAAGAACACTGAAGCTTTCTTT. Residues: CASSHPLGLKNTEAFF.

The CDR3 sequence: CASSLGQGVETQYF. The CDR3 DNA follows: TGTGCCAGCAGCTTGGGACAGGGAGTGGAGACCCAGTACTTC. The V call is TRBV13, the J call TRBJ2-5, with 9 bases identical to TRBD1. This CDR3 is built from 14 residues. The V and J ends lost 3 bases and 5 bases, in that order; junction bases with no gene match: 4. CDR1 is PRHDT and CDR2 is FYEKMQ in the germline V gene (reference sequence).

This chain joins TRBV7-9 and TRBJ2-3; 7 nucleotides line up with TRBD1. The V segment lost 1 base and the J segment 1 base; nucleotides outside the gene matches: 8. Germline V lookup: CDR1 SEHNR, CDR2 FQNEAQ (reference sequence). The CDR3 runs to 17 residues. The CDR3 loop is CASSLVEDRFGTDTQYF. CDR3 DNA sequence: TGTGCCAGCAGCTTAGTGGAGGACAGGTTCGGCACAGATACGCAGTATTTT.

This clone was counted once. J is TRBJ1-2 and V is TRBV10-3, with 11 bases identical to TRBD1. V lost 6 bases, J lost 4 bases, and 10 bases stayed unmatched. Germline CDR1 ENHRY, CDR2 SYGVKD. The CDR3 extends over 16 amino acids. This chain's CDR3 is CAIRSGQGAKRYGYTF. The CDR3 DNA reads TGTGCCATCAGATCTGGACAGGGGGCGAAGCGCTATGGCTACACCTTC.

The chain carries TRBV5-5 and TRBJ2-7; 9 nucleotides align to TRBD2. CDR1 and CDR2 (germline): SGHKS, YYEKEE (reference sequence). The CDR3 is 14 residues long. V was clipped by 2 bases and J by 4 bases; unmatched bases: 4. CDR3 amino acids: CASSLLAGRYEQYF. CDR3 nucleotide sequence: TGTGCCAGCAGCTTACTAGCGGGTAGATACGAGCAGTACTTC. Full variable domain (outside the CDR3, taken from reference TRBV5-5 and TRBJ2-7): DAGVTQSPTHLIKTRGQQVTLRCSPISGHKSVSWYQQVLGQGPQFIFQYYEKEERGRGNFPDRFSARQFPNYSSELNVNALLLGDSALYLCASSLLAGRYEQYFGPGTRLTVT.

The chain has TRBV11-2 and TRBJ2-2; 9 positions agree with TRBD2. This CDR3 has 17 amino acids. With V trimmed by 5 bases and J by 3 bases, 10 bases remained unmatched. CDR1 and CDR2 from the germline V gene are SGHAT and FQNNGV. The CDR3 loop reads CASSLRPGTSHTGELFF. DNA for the CDR3: TGTGCCAGCAGCCTAAGACCCGGGACTAGCCACACCGGGGAGCTGTTTTTT.

This sequence joins TRBV7-9 and TRBJ2-3; TRBD1 matches 7 bases. This CDR3 spans 18 amino acids. The trim removed 5 bases at V and 0 bases at J, leaving 14 bases unmatched. From germline, CDR1 is SEHNR and CDR2 FQNEAQ (reference sequence). CDR3 coding DNA: TGTGCCAGCAGCCCTATCACAGGGGTATCCACTAGCACAGATACGCAGTATTTT. Protein: CASSPITGVSTSTDTQYF. The variable domain in full, with the rest retrieved from reference TRBV7-9 and TRBJ2-3, is DTGVSQNPRHKITKRGQNVTFRCDPISEHNRLYWYRQTLGQGPEFLTYFQNEAQLEKSRLLSDRFSAERPKGSFSTLEIQRTEQGDSAMYLCASSPITGVSTSTDTQYFGPGTRLTVL.

This clone was counted between two and nine times. The chain has TRBV2 and TRBJ2-2; TRBD1 might be the D (5 bases). Germline-derived CDR1 and CDR2 are SNHLY and FYNNEI. CDR3 length equals 14 residues. The V and J ends lost 6 bases and 6 bases respectively, with 14 bases between them. CDR3 loop: CASSDLGLAGELFF. The CDR3 DNA is TGTGCCAGCAGCGATCTGGGGCTGGCCGGGGAGCTGTTTTTT.

This clone was seen just once. The sample contains more than one DNA sequence encoding this CDR3. The chain couples TRBV29-1 to TRBJ2-7, with TRBD2 identical over 7 bases. This CDR3 is 12 amino acids long. Germline V gene sequence: CDR1 SQVTM, CDR2 ANQGSEA. V shed 4 bases, J shed 3 bases, and the junction held 3 bases outside the gene matches. The DNA of the CDR3 is TGCAGCGTTGTTGGCGGGAGCTACGAGCAGTACTTC. Protein: CSVVGGSYEQYF.